The rows below give T cell receptor beta chains drawn from one sample of a study of shared clonotypes between healthy human individuals. The repertoire was sequenced with immunoSEQ multiplex PCR; TCRdb's copy has only in-frame clones and lacks some. The sample carries roughly 2.1 million clones, 85% to 95% recorded once. The source material was naive CD8+ T cells from PBMCs. The receptors were sampled from a young man in good health. Some clones in this sample may be carry-over from other donors' samples. CDR3s include the opening cysteine and the closing phenylalanine or tryptophan. Each record gives: D gene, J gene, V gene, CDR3 length, clone size, CDR3 DNA, CDR3 protein. The D gene is left open where the match is weak. Clone size, where shown, is once, few, many, or a class for clones that have expanded.

D: -
J: TRBJ2-4
V: TRBV6-1
length: 13
size: -
DNA: TGTGCCAGCAGTGAATTGGCCAAAAACATTCAGTACTTC
CDR3: CASSELAKNIQYF

D: TRBD2
J: TRBJ2-7
V: TRBV5-6
length: 15
size: -
DNA: TGTGCCAGCAGCTATCCCGGGACTAGCGTCTACGAGCAGTACTTC
CDR3: CASSYPGTSVYEQYF

D: -
J: TRBJ1-2
V: TRBV28
length: 14
size: once
DNA: TGTGCCAGACCCATAGGCCCGGGGGGGCATGGCTACACCTTC
CDR3: CARPIGPGGHGYTF

D: TRBD2
J: TRBJ2-1
V: TRBV7-8
length: 17
size: -
DNA: TGTGCCAGCAGCTTAGAAGGGGCTAGCGGGCTATACAATGAGCAGTTCTTC
CDR3: CASSLEGASGLYNEQFF

D: TRBD2
J: TRBJ2-5
V: TRBV19
length: 16
size: -
DNA: TGTGCCAGTAGTTCGAGACTAGCGGACCTGGGGGAGACCCAGTACTTC
CDR3: CASSSRLADLGETQYF

D: TRBD1
J: TRBJ1-5
V: TRBV5-8
length: 17
size: -
DNA: TGTGCCAGCAGCTTCGGATCGGGCGGAGGGGGCCGGGAGCCCCAGCATTTT
CDR3: CASSFGSGGGGREPQHF

D: -
J: TRBJ2-5
V: TRBV19
length: 14
size: -
DNA: TGTGCCACCTCCAACTTTGGGGGAGAGGAGACCCAGTACTTC
CDR3: CATSNFGGEETQYF

D: TRBD2
J: TRBJ2-7
V: TRBV7-9
length: 18
size: -
DNA: TGTGCCAGCAGCTTCAGCATCTCTAGCGGGAGGGCCGGGTACGAGCAGTACTTC
CDR3: CASSFSISSGRAGYEQYF

D: TRBD1
J: TRBJ1-2
V: TRBV19
length: 15
size: -
DNA: TGTGCCAGTACCAGGGACAGGGGGCGTGACTATGGCTACACCTTC
CDR3: CASTRDRGRDYGYTF

D: TRBD1
J: TRBJ2-7
V: TRBV5-4
length: 13
size: few
DNA: TGTGCCAGCAGCCTCGGGACAGTCTACGAGCAGTACTTC
CDR3: CASSLGTVYEQYF

D: -
J: TRBJ2-5
V: TRBV5-1
length: 13
size: once
DNA: TGCGCCAGCGGACCCGGGATCCAAGAGACCCAGTACTTC
CDR3: CASGPGIQETQYF

D: -
J: TRBJ2-7
V: TRBV7-9
length: 17
size: -
DNA: TGTGCCAGCAGCTTAATCGGCCCGGCAGGGCCCTCCTACGAGCAGTACTTC
CDR3: CASSLIGPAGPSYEQYF

D: -
J: TRBJ2-1
V: TRBV9
length: 15
size: -
DNA: TGTGCCAGCAGCGGAGGGACTCGCACCTACAATGAGCAGTTCTTC
CDR3: CASSGGTRTYNEQFF

D: -
J: TRBJ2-5
V: TRBV29-1
length: 11
size: -
DNA: TGCAGCGTTGAAGATTGGCCTCGCCAGTACTTC
CDR3: CSVEDWPRQYF

D: -
J: TRBJ2-1
V: TRBV27
length: 18
size: -
DNA: TGTGCCAGCAGTTTTGGAGTCGTGGGGACGGCCTATTCGGATGAGCAGTTCTTC
CDR3: CASSFGVVGTAYSDEQFF

D: -
J: TRBJ2-7
V: TRBV28
length: 13
size: -
DNA: TGTGCCAGCAGACCGGGAGCATCCTACGAGCAGTACTTC
CDR3: CASRPGASYEQYF

D: TRBD2
J: TRBJ2-1
V: TRBV29-1
length: 14
size: -
DNA: TGCAGCGTTGACGCTAGCGGGCCATACAATGAGCAGTTCTTC
CDR3: CSVDASGPYNEQFF

D: -
J: TRBJ2-1
V: TRBV6-1
length: 12
size: -
DNA: TGTGCCAGCAGTGGTCAGGGGAGGGATCAGTTCTTC
CDR3: CASSGQGRDQFF

D: TRBD2
J: TRBJ2-7
V: TRBV7-6
length: 15
size: -
DNA: TGTGCCAGCAGCAAACTAGCGGTAGCGACCTACGAGCAGTACTTC
CDR3: CASSKLAVATYEQYF

D: -
J: TRBJ2-1
V: TRBV27
length: 12
size: -
DNA: TGTGCCAGCAGTGGAGATGACCCTATTCGGTTCTTC
CDR3: CASSGDDPIRFF